This T cell receptor beta chain was profiled in a study of CD8+CD57+ T cells in acquired aplastic anemia (dated by TCRdb to the late 2010s). A note on the overall study: Extracted DNA from sorted CD4+ and CD8+ cells averaged approximately 3 ug, ranging from roughly 0.17 to 30 ug. A CD8+CD57+ expansion meant a frequency higher than the mean frequency seen in healthy subjects.

What the study reported, not specific to this receptor: No significant difference in CD8+ Simpson's diversity was found between patients and healthy controls (P=0.060). About 30 CD8+ CDR3 sequences were found in both patients and controls but appeared to be highly expressed in patients and within the immunodominant clones of the patients.

As encoded in the germline V gene (reference sequence), CDR1 is SEHNR while CDR2 is FQNEAQ. Counted from cysteine to phenylalanine, this CDR3 has 13 amino acids. The only DNA kept is the CDR3, 39 bases in frame from the first base. Details on this clonotype: The antigen this receptor binds is unknown. The junction differs from germline at one of its ends, possibly a read error.

TCR beta VDJ combination and CDR3 sequence profiling used genomic DNA as the template. An Illumina HiSeq 2000 was the platform used for TCR repertoire sequencing. The original methods were these. TRBV/TRBJ rearrangement plots, CDR3 size and DJ length profiles, and Simpson's diversity index were used to assess repertoires. The most abundant DNA sequence in the deep sequencing data was taken as the immunodominant clone. CDR3 amino acid sequences were screened for sharing across subjects and compared with published repertoires and the VDJdb database. TCRdb trimmed public reads at Q25 via fastp, called clones via MiXCR and kept in-frame beta chains. Merged by CDR3 protein, the rows form single entries marked with the most common genes and DNA. These V and J calls originate from TCRdb's pipeline instead of the authors' own analysis. The sample yields about 180,000 distinct CDR3 sequences; 48% were counted once. The ten largest make up 1.8% of the sample.

The patients picked for sequencing were ones in whom flow cytometry had shown an expansion of CD8+CD57+ cells. Every patient had a diagnosis of severe acquired aplastic anemia based on International Study of Aplastic Anemia and Agranulocytosis and Camitta criteria. Patients had received no therapy at the time of blood sampling. In this study, sorted CD4+ and CD8+ T cells from the blood of healthy subjects and of severe aplastic anemia patients had their TCR repertoires deep-sequenced. In the USA, patient enrollment took place under clinicaltrials.gov protocols 00001620, 01623167, 00001397, 00071045, 00081523 and 00961064. Ficoll-Paque density gradient centrifugation was used to isolate peripheral blood mononuclear cells. Before DNA extraction, CD4+ and CD8+ T cells were sorted with FACS or magnetic beads.

Source material: sorted CD4+, CD8+, or CD8+CD57+ T cells (not recorded which) from PBMCs. The receptor was isolated from a human donor with aplastic anemia. The rearrangement joined TRBV7-9 to TRBJ1-1; no D gene can be assigned with confidence. In nucleotide form, the sequence is TGTGCCGGCAGCCCGGTGGGAGCGCTTGAAGCTTTCTTT. This yields the protein CAGSPVGALEAFF.